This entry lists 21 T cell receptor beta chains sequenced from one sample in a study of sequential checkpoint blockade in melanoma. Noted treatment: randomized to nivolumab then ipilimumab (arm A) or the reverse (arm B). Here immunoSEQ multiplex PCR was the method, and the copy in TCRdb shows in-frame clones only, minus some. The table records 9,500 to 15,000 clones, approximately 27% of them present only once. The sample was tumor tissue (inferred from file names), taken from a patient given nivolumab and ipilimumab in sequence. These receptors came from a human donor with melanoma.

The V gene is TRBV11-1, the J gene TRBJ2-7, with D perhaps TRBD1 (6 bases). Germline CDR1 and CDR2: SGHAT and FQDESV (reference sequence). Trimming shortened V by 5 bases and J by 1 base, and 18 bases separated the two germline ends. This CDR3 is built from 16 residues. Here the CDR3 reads CASSQDIPGASYEQYF. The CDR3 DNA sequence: TGTGCCAGCAGCCAAGATATACCAGGGGCATCCTACGAGCAGTACTTC.

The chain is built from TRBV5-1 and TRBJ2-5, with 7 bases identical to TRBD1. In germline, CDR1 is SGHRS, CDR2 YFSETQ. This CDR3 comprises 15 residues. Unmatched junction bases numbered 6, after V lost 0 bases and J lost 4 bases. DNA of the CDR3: TGCGCCAGCAGCTTGGGAGGGGGCGATGGAGAGACCCAGTACTTC. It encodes CASSLGGGDGETQYF.

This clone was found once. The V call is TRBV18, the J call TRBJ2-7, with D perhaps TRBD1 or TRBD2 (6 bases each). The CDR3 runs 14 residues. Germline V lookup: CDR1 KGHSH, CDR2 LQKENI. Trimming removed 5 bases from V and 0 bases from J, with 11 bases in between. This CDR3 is CASSIGGTSYEQYV. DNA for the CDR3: TGTGCCAGCTCAATAGGGGGGACCTCCTACGAGCAGTACGTC.

This CDR3 is CASRIGQGRQPQHF. In DNA form, the CDR3 reads TGTGCCAGCAGGATCGGACAGGGGCGACAGCCCCAGCATTTT. V gene TRBV28 combines with J gene TRBJ1-5; TRBD1 agrees at 9 bases. The germline V gene has CDR1 MDHEN and CDR2 SYDVKM. The trim removed 6 bases at V and 7 bases at J, leaving 7 bases unmatched. The CDR3 is 14 residues long.

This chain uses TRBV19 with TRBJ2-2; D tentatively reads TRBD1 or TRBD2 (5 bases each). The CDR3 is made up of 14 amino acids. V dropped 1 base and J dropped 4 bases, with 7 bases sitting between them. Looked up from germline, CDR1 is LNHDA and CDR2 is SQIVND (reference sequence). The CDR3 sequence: CASSIGGSTGELFF. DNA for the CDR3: TGTGCCAGTAGTATAGGGGGGTCCACCGGGGAGCTGTTTTTT.

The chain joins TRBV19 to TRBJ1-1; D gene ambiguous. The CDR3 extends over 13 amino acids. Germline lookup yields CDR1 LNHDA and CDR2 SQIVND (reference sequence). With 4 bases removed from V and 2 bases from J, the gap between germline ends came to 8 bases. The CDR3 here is CASSRIYNTEAFF. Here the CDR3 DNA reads TGTGCCAGTAGTAGGATCTATAACACTGAAGCTTTCTTT.

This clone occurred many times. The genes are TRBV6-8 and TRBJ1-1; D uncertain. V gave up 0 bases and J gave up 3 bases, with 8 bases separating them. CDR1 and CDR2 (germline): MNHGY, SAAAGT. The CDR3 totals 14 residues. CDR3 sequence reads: CASSYSVTDTEAFF. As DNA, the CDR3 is TGTGCCAGCAGTTACTCGGTCACGGACACTGAAGCTTTCTTT.

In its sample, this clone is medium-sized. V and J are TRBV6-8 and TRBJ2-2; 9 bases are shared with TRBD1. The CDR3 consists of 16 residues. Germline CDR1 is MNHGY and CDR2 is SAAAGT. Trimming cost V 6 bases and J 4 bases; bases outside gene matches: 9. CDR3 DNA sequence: TGTGCCAGCAGCAGAAACAGGGGGCCCATCACCGGGGAGCTGTTTTTT. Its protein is CASSRNRGPITGELFF.

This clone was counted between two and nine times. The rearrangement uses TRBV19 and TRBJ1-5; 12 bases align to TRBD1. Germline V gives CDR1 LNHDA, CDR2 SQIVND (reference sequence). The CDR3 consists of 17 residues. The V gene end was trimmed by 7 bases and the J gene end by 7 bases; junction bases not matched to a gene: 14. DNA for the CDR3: TGTGCCAGTAATGCCCTCCCGGGGACAGGGGGCGAACAGCCCCAGCATTTT. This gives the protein CASNALPGTGGEQPQHF.

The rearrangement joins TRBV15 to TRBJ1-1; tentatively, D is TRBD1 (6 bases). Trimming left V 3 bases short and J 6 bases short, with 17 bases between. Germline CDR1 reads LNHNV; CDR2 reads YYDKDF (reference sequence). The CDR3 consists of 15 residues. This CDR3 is CATSRVTGTLSEAFF. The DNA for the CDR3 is TGTGCCACCAGCAGGGTCACAGGGACCCTCTCTGAAGCTTTCTTT.

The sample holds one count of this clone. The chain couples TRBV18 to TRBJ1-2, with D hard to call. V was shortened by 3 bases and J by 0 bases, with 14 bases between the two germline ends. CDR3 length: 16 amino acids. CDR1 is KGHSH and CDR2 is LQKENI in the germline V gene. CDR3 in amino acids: CASSPARSQTNYGYTF. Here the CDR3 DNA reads TGTGCCAGCTCACCGGCACGGAGCCAAACTAACTATGGCTACACCTTC.

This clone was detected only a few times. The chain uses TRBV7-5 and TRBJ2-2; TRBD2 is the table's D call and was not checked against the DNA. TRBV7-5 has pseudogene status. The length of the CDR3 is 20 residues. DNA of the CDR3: TGTGCCAGCAGCTTATATGTCCCTATGCCGGGGGGTCCGAACACCGGGGAGCTGTTTTTT. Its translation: CASSLYVPMPGGPNTGELFF.

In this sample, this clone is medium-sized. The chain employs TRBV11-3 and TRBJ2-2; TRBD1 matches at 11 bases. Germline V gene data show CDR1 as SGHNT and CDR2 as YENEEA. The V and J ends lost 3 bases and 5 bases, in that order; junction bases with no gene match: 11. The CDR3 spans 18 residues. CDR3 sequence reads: CASSFGPAGQGGTGELFF. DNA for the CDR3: TGTGCCAGCAGCTTTGGTCCCGCGGGACAGGGGGGAACCGGGGAGCTGTTTTTT.

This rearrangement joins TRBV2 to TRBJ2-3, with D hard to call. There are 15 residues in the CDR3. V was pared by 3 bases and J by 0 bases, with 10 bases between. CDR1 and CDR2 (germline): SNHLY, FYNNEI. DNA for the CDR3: TGTGCCAGCAGTGACTTGCGGCCTAGCACAGATACGCAGTATTTT. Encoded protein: CASSDLRPSTDTQYF.

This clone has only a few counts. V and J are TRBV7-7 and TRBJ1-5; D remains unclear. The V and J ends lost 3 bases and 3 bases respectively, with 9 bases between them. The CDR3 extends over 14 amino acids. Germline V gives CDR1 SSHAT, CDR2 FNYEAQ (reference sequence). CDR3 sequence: CASSLLGNNQPQHF. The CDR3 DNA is TGTGCCAGCAGCTTGCTGGGAAACAATCAGCCCCAGCATTTT.

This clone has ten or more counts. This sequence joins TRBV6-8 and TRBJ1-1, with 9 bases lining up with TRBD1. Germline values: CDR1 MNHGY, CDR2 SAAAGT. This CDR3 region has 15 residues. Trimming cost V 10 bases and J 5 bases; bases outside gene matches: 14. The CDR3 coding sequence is TGTGCCAACAGGGAAGGGACAGGGACAAGGACTGAAGCTTTCTTT. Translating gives CANREGTGTRTEAFF.

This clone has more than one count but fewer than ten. In nucleotides, the CDR3 is TGTGCCAGCAGCTCCGGTTGGGGACACCTCTACGAGCAGTACGTC. Encoded protein: CASSSGWGHLYEQYV. This chain links TRBV7-7 with TRBJ2-7; D perhaps matches TRBD1 (6 bases). The CDR3 sequence is 15 residues long. V lost 4 bases to trimming and J lost 3 bases, with 16 bases between them. Germline V gene lookup returns CDR1 SSHAT and CDR2 FNYEAQ (reference sequence).

CDR3: CASSNTPIAGGLYNEQFF. In DNA, the CDR3 is TGCGCCAGCAGCAACACCCCCATAGCGGGGGGACTCTACAATGAGCAGTTCTTC. This chain links TRBV5-1 with TRBJ2-1; the match to TRBD2 covers 10 bases. CDR3 length: 18 amino acids. The V segment lost 4 bases and the J segment 3 bases; nucleotides outside the gene matches: 13. The germline V gene encodes CDR1 SGHRS and CDR2 YFSETQ.

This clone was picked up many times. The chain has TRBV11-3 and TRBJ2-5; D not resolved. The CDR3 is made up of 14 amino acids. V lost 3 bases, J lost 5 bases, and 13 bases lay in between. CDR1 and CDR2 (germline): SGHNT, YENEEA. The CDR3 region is CASSLKLGSETQYF. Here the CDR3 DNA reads TGTGCCAGCAGCTTGAAGCTAGGTTCGGAGACCCAGTACTTC.

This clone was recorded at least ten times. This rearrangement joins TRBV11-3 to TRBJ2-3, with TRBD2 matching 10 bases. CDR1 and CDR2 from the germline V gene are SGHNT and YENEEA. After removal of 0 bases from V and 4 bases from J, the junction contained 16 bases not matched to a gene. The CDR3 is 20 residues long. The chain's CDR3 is CASSLDRLAGASYRPDTQYF. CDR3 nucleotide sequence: TGTGCCAGCAGCTTAGATCGGCTAGCGGGGGCCTCTTACCGCCCAGATACGCAGTATTTT.

The CDR3 is CASSPTGGSTEAFF. CDR3 nucleotide sequence: TGTGCCAGCTCACCTACCGGCGGCTCGACTGAAGCTTTCTTT. J is TRBJ1-1 and V is TRBV18, with D unresolved. CDR1 is KGHSH, CDR2 LQKENI, per germline. The CDR3 extends over 14 amino acids. Trimming pared 3 bases from V and 5 bases from J, leaving 13 bases between.